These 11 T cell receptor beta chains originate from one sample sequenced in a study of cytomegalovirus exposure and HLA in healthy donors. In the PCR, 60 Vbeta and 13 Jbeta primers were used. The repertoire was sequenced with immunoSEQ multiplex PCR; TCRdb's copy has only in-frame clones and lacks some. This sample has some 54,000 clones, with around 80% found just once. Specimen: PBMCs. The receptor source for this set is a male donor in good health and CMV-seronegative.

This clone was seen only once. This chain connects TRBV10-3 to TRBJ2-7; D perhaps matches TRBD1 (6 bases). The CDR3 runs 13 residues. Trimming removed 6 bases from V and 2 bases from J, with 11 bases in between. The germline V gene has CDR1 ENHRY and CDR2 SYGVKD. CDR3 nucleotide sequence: TGTGCCATCAGGGACAGTCCTACCTACGAGCAGTACTTC. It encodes CAIRDSPTYEQYF.

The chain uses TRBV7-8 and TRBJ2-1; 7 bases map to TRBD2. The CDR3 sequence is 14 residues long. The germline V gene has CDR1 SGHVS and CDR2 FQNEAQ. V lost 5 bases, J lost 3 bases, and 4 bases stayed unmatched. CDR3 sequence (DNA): TGTGCCAGCAGCCCCCGGGACTACTACAATGAGCAGTTCTTC. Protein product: CASSPRDYYNEQFF. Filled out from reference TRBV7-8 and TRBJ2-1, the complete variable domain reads GAGVSQSPRYKVAKRGQDVALRCDPISGHVSLFWYQQALGQGPEFLTYFQNEAQLDKSGLPSDRFFAERPEGSVSTLKIQRTQQEDSAVYLCASSPRDYYNEQFFGPGTRLTVL.

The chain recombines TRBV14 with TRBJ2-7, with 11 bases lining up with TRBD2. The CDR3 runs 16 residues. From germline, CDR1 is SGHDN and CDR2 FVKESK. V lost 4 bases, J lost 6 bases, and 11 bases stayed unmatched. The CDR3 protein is CASSPSSLAGVFEQYF. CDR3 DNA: TGTGCCAGCAGCCCAAGTTCACTAGCGGGGGTATTCGAGCAGTACTTC. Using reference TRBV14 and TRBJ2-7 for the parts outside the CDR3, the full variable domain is EAGVTQFPSHSVIEKGQTVTLRCDPISGHDNLYWYRRVMGKEIKFLLHFVKESKQDESGMPNNRFLAERTGGTYSTLKVQPAELEDSGVYFCASSPSSLAGVFEQYFGPGTRLTVT.

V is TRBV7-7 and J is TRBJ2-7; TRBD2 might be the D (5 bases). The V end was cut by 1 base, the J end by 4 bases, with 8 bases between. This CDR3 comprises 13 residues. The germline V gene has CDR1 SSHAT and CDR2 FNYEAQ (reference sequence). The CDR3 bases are TGTGCCAGCAGCTTAGGTTCGGGGTACGAGCAGTACTTC. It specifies CASSLGSGYEQYF.

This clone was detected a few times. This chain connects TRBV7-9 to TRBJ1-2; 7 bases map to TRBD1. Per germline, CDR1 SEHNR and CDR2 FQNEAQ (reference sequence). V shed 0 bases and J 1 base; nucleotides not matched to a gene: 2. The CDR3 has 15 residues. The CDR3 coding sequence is TGTGCCAGCAGCTTAGCCTACAGGGGTAACTATGGCTACACCTTC. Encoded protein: CASSLAYRGNYGYTF.

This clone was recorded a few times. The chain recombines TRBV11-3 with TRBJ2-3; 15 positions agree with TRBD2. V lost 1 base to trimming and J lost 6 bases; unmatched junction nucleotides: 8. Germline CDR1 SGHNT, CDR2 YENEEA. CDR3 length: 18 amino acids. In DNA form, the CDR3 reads TGTGCCAGCAGCTTAGGATGGACTAGCGGGGGGGCCCAGGATACGCAGTATTTT. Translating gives CASSLGWTSGGAQDTQYF.

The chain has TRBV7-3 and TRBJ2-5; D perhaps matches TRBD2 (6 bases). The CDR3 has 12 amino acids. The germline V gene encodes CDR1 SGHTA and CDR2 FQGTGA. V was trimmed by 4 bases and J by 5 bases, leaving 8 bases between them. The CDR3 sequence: CASSSGDETQYF. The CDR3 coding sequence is TGTGCCAGCAGCTCGGGGGATGAGACCCAGTACTTC.

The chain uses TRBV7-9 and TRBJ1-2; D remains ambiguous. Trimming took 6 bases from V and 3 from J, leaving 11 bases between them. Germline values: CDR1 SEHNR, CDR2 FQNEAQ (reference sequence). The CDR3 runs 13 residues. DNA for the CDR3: TGTGCCAGCAGTTTTTTTAGCCACTATGGCTACACCTTC. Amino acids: CASSFFSHYGYTF.

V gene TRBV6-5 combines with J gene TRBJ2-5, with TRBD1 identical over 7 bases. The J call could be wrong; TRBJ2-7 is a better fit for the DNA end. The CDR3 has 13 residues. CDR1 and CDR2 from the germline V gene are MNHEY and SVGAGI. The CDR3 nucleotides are TGTGCCAGCAGTGACAGGGTCTCCTACGAGCAGTACTTC. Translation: CASSDRVSYEQYF.

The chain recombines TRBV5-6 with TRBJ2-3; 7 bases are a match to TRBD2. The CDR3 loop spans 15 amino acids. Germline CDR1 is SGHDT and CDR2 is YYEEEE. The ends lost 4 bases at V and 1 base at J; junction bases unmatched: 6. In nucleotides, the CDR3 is TGTGCCAGCAGCCCTCAGGCGGGGGGCACAGATACGCAGTATTTT. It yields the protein CASSPQAGGTDTQYF.

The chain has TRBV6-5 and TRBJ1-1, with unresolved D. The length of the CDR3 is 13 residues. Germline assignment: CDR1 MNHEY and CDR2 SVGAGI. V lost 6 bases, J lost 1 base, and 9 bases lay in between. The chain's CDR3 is CASREQPNTEAFF. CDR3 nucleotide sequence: TGTGCCAGCAGGGAACAGCCGAACACTGAAGCTTTCTTT.